This is a list of T cell receptor beta chains from one sample in a study of cytomegalovirus exposure and HLA in healthy donors. TCRdb keeps only in-frame clones here, not all; method: immunoSEQ multiplex PCR. The data hold around 190,000 clones, with roughly 81% observed a single time. Sequenced: PBMCs. The receptors were sampled from a young woman in good health and CMV-seronegative. CDR3s leave out the opening cysteine and the closing phenylalanine or tryptophan.

v_gene	j_gene	CDR3aa
TRBV5-1	TRBJ2-3	ASALAGEDTQY
TRBV2	TRBJ2-5	ASSAGQNGQTQY
TRBV30	TRBJ2-3	AWQSSSRTDTQY
TRBV6-5	TRBJ1-5	ASSFSSNQPQH
TRBV29-1	TRBJ2-5	SVAGAGMKTQY
TRBV28	TRBJ2-1	ASSSSGTGARNEQF
TRBV7-2	TRBJ2-1	ASSAGWGSGNEQF
TRBV9	TRBJ2-3	ASSVARNTDTQY
TRBV6-5	TRBJ1-5	ASSETDNQPQH
TRBV28	TRBJ1-2	ASSSSTDLGGYT
TRBV6-4	TRBJ2-2	AAYSPGQDNTGELF
TRBV11-1	TRBJ1-5	ASSQDSSRQPQH
TRBV2	TRBJ1-2	ASSAGRGDYGYT
TRBV27	TRBJ2-5	ASRRGGYQETQY
TRBV7-3	TRBJ2-1	ASRDSSSNEQF
TRBV4-1	TRBJ2-2	ASSQGGQANTGELF
TRBV6-1	TRBJ2-3	ASRTATSTDTQY
TRBV6-1	TRBJ1-1	ASSERLGAF
TRBV6-5	TRBJ1-2	ASSRTENYGYT
TRBV4-2	TRBJ2-1	ASSQDGPSGGFNEQF
TRBV5-3	TRBJ1-5	ARNRAGVGQPQH
TRBV10-1	TRBJ2-1	ASSGRSSYNEQF
TRBV7-9	TRBJ1-5	ASSLGGGKGDQPQH
TRBV5-6	TRBJ2-5	ASSFGHNQETQY
TRBV5-1	TRBJ2-1	ASSSGFRNEQF
TRBV5-1	TRBJ2-7	ASSLAVSSYEQY
TRBV11-2	TRBJ2-3	ASSPRGTSGGTDTQY
TRBV30	TRBJ1-5	AWAGQGAGQPQH
TRBV4-2	TRBJ2-3	ASSQGRSRVDTQY
TRBV6-1	TRBJ1-2	ASSEAGGTGYT
TRBV9	TRBJ2-2	ASSDLLNTGELF
TRBV5-1	TRBJ2-2	ASSSQGRDTGELF
TRBV5-5	TRBJ2-7	ASSPGGTGAGEQY
TRBV2	TRBJ1-1	ASRVDRDFLPEAF
TRBV19	TRBJ1-1	ASDFRPGNTEAF
TRBV5-8	TRBJ1-5	ASSLDQTFNQPQH
TRBV5-6	TRBJ1-4	ASGQGSNEKLF
TRBV11-3	TRBJ2-3	ASSSEGPDTQY
TRBV18	TRBJ2-7	ASSPPDRGQDEQY
TRBV2	TRBJ2-1	ASTPRGAVNNEQF
TRBV5-6	TRBJ1-4	ASSPLTGKNEKLF
TRBV18	TRBJ1-5	ASSPGGQGANNQPQH
TRBV25-1	TRBJ1-5	ASTQGGGQPQH
TRBV27	TRBJ2-3	ASSLSGTLSTDTQY
TRBV27	TRBJ1-6	ASSLSLDSRYSPLH